The following is a T cell receptor (beta chain) sequence with its context. Its cognate antigen is unknown. One end of the junction is discordant with germline, which a read error may explain. In germline, CDR1 is MNHEY, CDR2 SMNVEV (reference sequence). This CDR3 contains 13 residues. Repertoires were generated with immunoSEQ multiplex PCR, while TCRdb's copy carries only in-frame clones and drops some. The table lists fewer than 110,000 clones, roughly 93% of them singletons. This record comes from a study of graft-versus-host responses after intestinal transplantation. Points from the study as a whole: High graft-versus-host to host-versus-graft clonal ratios were found in allografts of patients who had graft-donor T cell macrochimerism. GvH clones surfaced in recipient marrow, some emerging earlier in ileum or blood.

This receptor was taken from a human donor who received an intestinal transplant. Sequences were derived from unstimulated CD8+ T cells sorted from spleen or lymph node cells, sampled before intestinal transplant. V gene TRBV27 combines with J gene TRBJ1-2, with D perhaps matching TRBD1 (5 bases). CDR3 in DNA: TGTGCCAGCAGTATCGGGACTAATTATGGCTACACCTTC. Translating gives CASSIGTNYGYTF.